The next 8 T cell receptor beta chains were all read from a single sample in a study of blood T cell repertoires in COVID-19. Only in-frame clones appear in the TCRdb table, and some are missing; sequencing was by immunoSEQ multiplex PCR. The table has 200,000 to 300,000 clones, 84% seen once; the top ten hold 8.6%. The sample comprised peripheral blood. The receptor set was obtained from a human donor in a cohort sampled during active COVID-19.

This clone has only one observation. Compared with germline, one end of the junction differs, possibly owing to a read error. The chain recombines TRBV7-7 with TRBJ2-2; 15 positions agree with TRBD2. This CDR3 has 18 residues. Germline-derived CDR1 and CDR2 are SSHAT and FNYEAQ (reference sequence). CDR3 residues: CASSFGLAGGLEPGELFF. The CDR3, as DNA: TGTGCTAGCAGCTTTGGACTAGCGGGGGGGCTTGAGCCCGGGGAGCTGTTTTTT. The variable domain in full, with the rest retrieved from reference TRBV7-7 and TRBJ2-2, is GAGVSQSPRYKVTKRGQDVTLRCDPISSHATLYWYQQALGQGPEFLTYFNYEAQPDKSGLPSDRFSAERPEGSISTLTIQRTEQRDSAMYRCASSFGLAGGLEPGELFFGEGSRLTVL.

The chain carries TRBV11-3 and TRBJ2-1; D may be TRBD2 (6 bases). This CDR3 contains 16 residues. With 5 bases removed from V and 6 bases from J, the gap between germline ends came to 20 bases. From germline, CDR1 is SGHNT and CDR2 YENEEA. The CDR3 nucleotides read TGTGCCAGCAGCCCCACATGGGACTCAGTGGGCAATGAGCAGTTCTTC. Encoded protein: CASSPTWDSVGNEQFF.

The chain combines TRBV5-8 with TRBJ2-5; TRBD1 matches 7 bases. The CDR3 length is 15 residues. V trimming: 1 base; J trimming: 3 bases; junction bases outside the gene matches: 6. Germline CDR1 reads SGHTS; CDR2 reads YDEGEE. The CDR3 reads CASSLISTGEETQYF. Written as DNA, the CDR3 is TGTGCCAGCAGCTTGATTAGCACAGGGGAAGAGACCCAGTACTTC.

The gene calls are TRBV28 and TRBJ1-4; 7 bases agree with TRBD1. CDR1 is MDHEN and CDR2 is SYDVKM in the germline V gene. There are 12 residues in the CDR3. The J segment lost 6 bases and the V segment lost 6 bases, leaving 1 base of the junction unmatched. Written as DNA, the CDR3 is TGTGCCAGCAGGACAGGGTATGAAAAACTGTTTTTT. This gives the protein CASRTGYEKLFF. The variable domain in full, completed from reference TRBV28 and TRBJ1-4, reads DVKVTQSSRYLVKRTGEKVFLECVQDMDHENMFWYRQDPGLGLRLIYFSYDVKMKEKGDIPEGYSVSREKKERFSLILESASTNQTSMYLCASRTGYEKLFFGSGTQLSVL.

A word on this clone: A read error may account for a junction end that differs from germline. This sequence joins TRBV4-2 and TRBJ2-7, with a possible D match to TRBD2 (7 bases). Germline CDR1 reads LGHNA; CDR2 reads YNFKEQ. This CDR3 contains 15 residues. In nucleotides, the CDR3 is TGTGCCAGCAGCCAAGGGGAGGGGGGCTCCCACGAGCAGTACTTC. Translation: CASSQGEGGSHEQYF.

There are a few counts of this clone. The chain carries TRBV3-1 (or the pseudogene TRBV3-2) and TRBJ2-2, with D uncertain. V dropped 7 bases and J dropped 6 bases, with 24 bases sitting between them. The germline V gene encodes CDR1 LGHDT and CDR2 YNNKEL (reference sequence). CDR3 length: 17 residues. CDR3 DNA sequence: TGTGCCAGCACCAAAAGCCAGTGGAACAGAAGGCCCGGGGAGCTGTTTTTT. Translation gives CASTKSQWNRRPGELFF.

The chain uses TRBV9 and TRBJ1-1; the D is unclear. Trimming stripped 3 bases from V and 6 bases from J, with 12 bases between. Per germline, CDR1 SGDLS and CDR2 YYNGEE. The CDR3 has 13 amino acids. Here the CDR3 DNA reads TGTGCCAGCAGCGCGGGGATTCCCCCTGAAGCTTTCTTT. Protein product: CASSAGIPPEAFF.

This chain uses TRBV2 with TRBJ1-4, with 8 bases that match TRBD1. J lost 8 bases, V lost 5 bases, and 7 bases had no gene match. CDR3 length: 14 residues. Germline V gene sequence: CDR1 SNHLY, CDR2 FYNNEI. This CDR3 reads CASSYGQGGEKLFF. The CDR3 DNA follows: TGTGCCAGCAGTTACGGACAGGGTGGAGAAAAACTGTTTTTT.